Each of the 17 T cell receptor beta chains below was sequenced from the same sample in a study of blood T cell repertoires in COVID-19. TCRdb keeps only in-frame clones here, not all; method: immunoSEQ multiplex PCR. The profile shows 200,000 or so clones, around 85% of them singletons. Input material: peripheral blood. Source of these receptors: a woman between 45 and 65 years old with acute or convalescent COVID-19.

The genes are TRBV3-1 (or the pseudogene TRBV3-2) and TRBJ2-3, with 8 bases that match TRBD2. V shed 0 bases and J 6 bases; nucleotides not matched to a gene: 5. Germline CDR1 LGHDT, CDR2 YNNKEL (reference sequence). The CDR3 runs 15 residues. This chain's CDR3 is CASSQDRGGWDTQYF. For the CDR3, the DNA is TGTGCCAGCAGCCAAGACCGGGGGGGCTGGGATACGCAGTATTTT.

This chain uses TRBV7-9 with TRBJ2-1, with a tentative D call TRBD1 (5 bases). CDR3 length: 14 amino acids. The V gene's germline CDR1 is SEHNR and CDR2 FQNEAQ (reference sequence). Deletions cut 3 bases from V and 5 bases from J, with 11 bases between. The CDR3 sequence: CASSFDGADNEQFF. For the CDR3, the DNA is TGTGCCAGCAGCTTCGATGGGGCAGACAATGAGCAGTTCTTC.

The rearrangement joins TRBV30 to TRBJ1-3; D unclear. Trimming cost V 5 bases and J 3 bases, with 5 bases left between them. Germline V gives CDR1 GTSNPN, CDR2 SVGIG (reference sequence). CDR3 length equals 11 residues. The CDR3 spells CAWLVGNTIYF. CDR3 DNA sequence: TGTGCCTGGTTAGTTGGAAACACCATATATTTT.

This chain links TRBV18 with TRBJ1-2; D unclear. V lost 2 bases and J lost 4, with 11 bases in between. The CDR3 covers 14 residues. The germline gives CDR1 KGHSH, CDR2 LQKENI. The CDR3, as DNA: TGTGCCAGCTCACCATCCCCGCTAGGCTATGGCTACACCTTC. Translating gives CASSPSPLGYGYTF.

V is TRBV24-1 and J is TRBJ2-1; tentative D call: TRBD2 (7 bases). The germline V and J ends were trimmed by 8 bases and 7 bases, with 17 bases remaining between them. This CDR3 spans 14 amino acids. From germline, CDR1 is KGHDR and CDR2 SFDVKD. CDR3 in amino acids: CATKKGGEQNEQFF. CDR3 coding DNA: TGTGCCACCAAAAAGGGGGGGGAGCAGAATGAGCAGTTCTTC.

This chain connects TRBV27 to TRBJ2-7; D uncertain. V was clipped by 6 bases and J by 0 bases, with 12 bases between them. The germline CDR1 and CDR2 sequences are MNHEY and SMNVEV (reference sequence). The length of the CDR3 is 14 residues. CDR3 amino acids: CASSLLGTSYEQYF. DNA of the CDR3: TGTGCCAGCAGCCTACTCGGTACCTCCTACGAGCAGTACTTC.

The V and J genes are TRBV27 and TRBJ2-3; TRBD2 might be the D (7 bases). The CDR3 loop spans 16 amino acids. V lost 5 bases and J lost 2, with 17 bases in between. CDR1 and CDR2 (germline): MNHEY, SMNVEV (reference sequence). The CDR3 region has the DNA TGTGCCAGCAGTACCTTCGGGGGGCCTCTCACAGATACGCAGTATTTT. It specifies CASSTFGGPLTDTQYF.

This sequence joins TRBV4-1 and TRBJ1-2; 7 nucleotides line up with TRBD1. The length of the CDR3 is 15 residues. The V and J ends lost 4 bases and 2 bases, in that order; junction bases with no gene match: 7. Germline CDR1 MGHRA, CDR2 YSYEKL. The CDR3 region has the DNA TGCGCCAGCAGCCCAGAAGGGACAGACAACTATGGCTACACCTTC. Translated, it gives CASSPEGTDNYGYTF.

This chain links TRBV6-6 with TRBJ2-7, with 8 bases matching TRBD2. V lost 0 bases and J lost 0; bases outside the gene matches: 1. The V gene's germline CDR1 is MNHNY and CDR2 SVGAGI (reference sequence). The CDR3 spans 15 residues. The CDR3 DNA reads TGTGCCAGCAGTTACTCCAGCGGGGGCTCCTACGAGCAGTACTTC. Protein sequence: CASSYSSGGSYEQYF.

The CDR3 DNA follows: TGTGCCAGTGAGGGGGACGGTCTAGACGAGCAGTACTTC. It codes for CASEGDGLDEQYF. V and J are TRBV19 and TRBJ2-7; tentatively, D is TRBD1 (6 bases). V was shortened by 8 bases and J by 5 bases, with 16 bases between the two germline ends. The CDR3 runs to 13 residues. Germline assignment: CDR1 LNHDA and CDR2 SQIVND (reference sequence).

This CDR3 is CASSPGTGFTGELFF. CDR3 coding DNA: TGTGCCAGCAGCCCCGGGACAGGGTTCACCGGGGAGCTGTTTTTT. The chain couples TRBV7-3 to TRBJ2-2; 9 positions match TRBD1. The germline V gene encodes CDR1 SGHTA and CDR2 FQGTGA. This CDR3 comprises 15 residues. Trimming took 5 bases from V and 4 from J; bases not matched to a gene: 5.

V gene TRBV10-3 combines with J gene TRBJ1-2; 7 nucleotides align to TRBD1. CDR3 length: 14 residues. Looked up from germline, CDR1 is ENHRY and CDR2 is SYGVKD. V was clipped by 0 bases and J by 8 bases; unmatched bases: 6. CDR3 sequence: CAISESAGGEGYTF. The CDR3 DNA follows: TGTGCCATCAGTGAGTCAGCAGGGGGAGAGGGCTACACCTTC.

V and J are TRBV29-1 and TRBJ1-1, with D hard to call. Germline V lookup: CDR1 SQVTM, CDR2 ANQGSEA. CDR3 length equals 12 residues. CDR3 loop: CGTGPRDTEAFF. The CDR3 DNA follows: TGCGGCACGGGCCCGAGGGACACTGAAGCTTTCTTT.

The CDR3 nucleotides are TGTGCCAGTAGCAGGGTCCAAGGCTATGGCTACACCTTC. Protein product: CASSRVQGYGYTF. This chain links TRBV19 with TRBJ1-2, with TRBD1 as a possible D gene (5 bases). CDR1 and CDR2 from the germline V gene are LNHDA and SQIVND (reference sequence). V was trimmed by 6 bases and J by 4 bases, leaving 12 bases between them. This CDR3 region has 13 residues.

This chain joins TRBV5-6 and TRBJ1-1, with TRBD1 identical over 7 bases. In germline, CDR1 is SGHDT, CDR2 YYEEEE. This CDR3 has 12 residues. After removal of 4 bases from V and 9 bases from J, the junction contained 6 bases not matched to a gene. CDR3 in DNA: TGTGCCAGCAGCCAAACAGGGGAGCAAGCTTTCTTT. This codes for CASSQTGEQAFF.

The chain uses TRBV5-6 and TRBJ1-1; D call uncertain. CDR3 length equals 16 residues. Germline V CDR1 and CDR2: SGHDT, YYEEEE. The ends were cut back, 2 bases at V and 5 bases at J, with 19 bases in the middle. The CDR3 spells CASSFIGRKSGTEAFF. CDR3 bases: TGTGCCAGCAGCTTTATTGGGCGAAAATCGGGAACTGAAGCTTTCTTT.

The chain links TRBV11-2 to TRBJ2-7; the D gene is possibly TRBD2 (5 bases). Trimming removed 1 base from V and 3 bases from J, with 13 bases in between. Germline CDR1 SGHAT, CDR2 FQNNGV. The CDR3 sequence is 15 residues long. CDR3 residues: CASSLGGWGVYEQYF. The CDR3 DNA follows: TGTGCCAGCAGCTTAGGGGGTTGGGGAGTCTACGAGCAGTACTTC.